Listed below are T cell receptor beta chains from one sample, sequenced in a study of T cell clonotyping in hematopoietic cell transplantation. Measured with immunoSEQ multiplex PCR; TCRdb has only the in-frame clones, and not every one. Among 13,000 to 15,000 clones, about 98% were seen once, and the ten largest hold under 5.5%. The sequences come from peripheral blood mononuclear cells, collected 30 days after allogeneic stem cell transplant. These receptors originate from a female patient between 50 and 59 years old who had an allogeneic stem cell transplant from an unrelated donor, so T cells may come from the graft donor. Some clones in this sample may be carry-over from other donors' samples. Each CDR3 is given with its conserved first and last residue. Each record gives: CDR3 DNA, CDR3 protein, V gene, D gene, J gene, clone size. D genes are given only for firm matches. Clone size appears in some rows only: once, few, many, or a class for an expanded clone.

DNA: TGTGCCAGCAGTCCCCGGACTAGCGGCCCCTACAATGAGCAGTTCTTC
CDR3: CASSPRTSGPYNEQFF
V: TRBV27
D: TRBD2
J: TRBJ2-1
size: NA

DNA: TGTGCCAGCAGCCACAGGTGGGAGGGCCTAGGGGAGCAGTACTTC
CDR3: CASSHRWEGLGEQYF
V: TRBV11-2
D: TRBD2
J: TRBJ2-7
size: NA

DNA: TGTGCCAGCAGCACATCCGATAGCAGGGGATACACTGAAGCTTTCTTT
CDR3: CASSTSDSRGYTEAFF
V: TRBV25-1
D: NA
J: TRBJ1-1
size: NA

DNA: TGTGCCAGCAGACCCTGGACAGGGAGCTCCTACGAGCAGTACTTC
CDR3: CASRPWTGSSYEQYF
V: TRBV6-5
D: TRBD1
J: TRBJ2-7
size: NA

DNA: TGTGCCAGCAGCCCCCAGACAGGATTGGATGAAAAACTGTTTTTT
CDR3: CASSPQTGLDEKLFF
V: TRBV9
D: NA
J: TRBJ1-4
size: NA

DNA: TGTGCCAGCAGTGAAGTGGCTAGCATATTATCCTACGAGCAGTACTTC
CDR3: CASSEVASILSYEQYF
V: TRBV2
D: NA
J: TRBJ2-7
size: NA

DNA: TGTGCCTGGAGTGAGGGAGCGGGGGCCACAGATACGCAGTATTTT
CDR3: CAWSEGAGATDTQYF
V: TRBV30
D: TRBD2
J: TRBJ2-3
size: NA

DNA: TGTGCCAGTGCCCGAGGGACCCCTCTGGCTGGAAACACCATATATTTT
CDR3: CASARGTPLAGNTIYF
V: TRBV19
D: NA
J: TRBJ1-3
size: NA

DNA: TGTGCCTGGTCCCCGGGACAGCTGAATTCACCCCTCCACTTT
CDR3: CAWSPGQLNSPLHF
V: TRBV30
D: TRBD1
J: TRBJ1-6
size: NA

DNA: TGTGCCAGCAGCAAAGTCCCTCCAGGGTGGTCGTCTGGAAACACCATATATTTT
CDR3: CASSKVPPGWSSGNTIYF
V: TRBV21-1
D: NA
J: TRBJ1-3
size: NA

DNA: TGTGCCAGTAGTGTAACCACAGGGCCCACAGATACGCAGTATTTT
CDR3: CASSVTTGPTDTQYF
V: TRBV19
D: NA
J: TRBJ2-3
size: NA

DNA: TGTGCCATCAGCGACTCCGGGACAAAAGAGACCCAGTACTTC
CDR3: CAISDSGTKETQYF
V: TRBV10-3
D: NA
J: TRBJ2-5
size: once

DNA: TGTGCCAGCAGCCAAGATTACGGGGTCATGACTGGGGCCAACGTCCTGACTTTC
CDR3: CASSQDYGVMTGANVLTF
V: TRBV14
D: NA
J: TRBJ2-6
size: NA

DNA: TGTGCCGACCGGGTTCTAGGGTCAGGGGGCTACGAGCAGTACTTC
CDR3: CADRVLGSGGYEQYF
V: TRBV7-2
D: TRBD1
J: TRBJ2-7
size: NA

DNA: TGTGCCAGCAGCTCGGGACCGAACACTGAAGCTTTCTTT
CDR3: CASSSGPNTEAFF
V: TRBV5-6
D: NA
J: TRBJ1-1
size: NA

DNA: TGTGCCTGGGGCCGTTCGGTGGGGCCGTGGGACGAGCAGTACTTC
CDR3: CAWGRSVGPWDEQYF
V: TRBV30
D: NA
J: TRBJ2-7
size: once

DNA: TGTGCCAGCTCTCTGCTCGGGGATACGCAGTATTTT
CDR3: CASSLLGDTQYF
V: TRBV27
D: NA
J: TRBJ2-3
size: NA

DNA: TGCAGCGTTGAACGGGGGGCTGGAAACACCATATATTTT
CDR3: CSVERGAGNTIYF
V: TRBV29-1
D: NA
J: TRBJ1-3
size: NA

DNA: TGTGCCTGGACATCCCGTGGGGACTATGGCTACACCTTC
CDR3: CAWTSRGDYGYTF
V: TRBV30
D: NA
J: TRBJ1-2
size: NA

DNA: TGTGCCAGCAGCTTCCCGAGCGGGAGTTACATTCAGTACTTC
CDR3: CASSFPSGSYIQYF
V: TRBV7-2
D: TRBD2
J: TRBJ2-4
size: NA